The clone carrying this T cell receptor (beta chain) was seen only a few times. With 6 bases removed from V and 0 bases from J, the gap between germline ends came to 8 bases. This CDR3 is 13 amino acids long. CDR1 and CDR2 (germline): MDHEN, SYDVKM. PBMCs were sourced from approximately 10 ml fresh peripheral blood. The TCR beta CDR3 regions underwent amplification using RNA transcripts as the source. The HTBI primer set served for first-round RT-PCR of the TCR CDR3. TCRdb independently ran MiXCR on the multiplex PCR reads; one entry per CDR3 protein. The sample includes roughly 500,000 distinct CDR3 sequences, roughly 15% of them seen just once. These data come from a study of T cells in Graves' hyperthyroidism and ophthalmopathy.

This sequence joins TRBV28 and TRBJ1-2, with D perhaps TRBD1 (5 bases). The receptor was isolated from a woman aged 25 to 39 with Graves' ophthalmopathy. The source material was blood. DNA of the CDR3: TGTGCCAGCAGAGCGACAGCTAACTATGGCTACACCTTC. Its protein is CASRATANYGYTF.